This T cell receptor (beta chain) was identified in a study of blood T cell repertoires in COVID-19. The overall study: Collection of acute and convalescent COVID-19 samples took place in the United States, Italy and Spain.

Two negative PCRs, clearance, or symptom resolution had been documented for recovered Cohort 3 donors. Assay: immunoSEQ multiplex PCR; the TCRdb copy retains only in-frame clones and omits some. The table shows about 290,000 clones, with roughly 89% occurring only once. Trimming took 3 bases from V and 7 from J, leaving 16 bases between them. Germline values: CDR1 SGHRS, CDR2 YFSETQ. This CDR3 spans 15 amino acids. Sequencing was carried out using PBMCs or T cells enriched from blood (not recorded which). The gene calls are TRBV5-1 and TRBJ1-4; possibly TRBD1 for D (5 bases). The receptor was derived from a woman aged 35 to 49 who had recovered from COVID-19. CDR3 in amino acids: CASSSGDRDTEKLFF. The CDR3 DNA reads TGCGCCAGCAGCTCGGGTGACAGAGATACTGAAAAACTGTTTTTT.